This T cell receptor beta chain was sequenced in a study of blood T cells in healthy people across ages. V dropped 5 bases and J dropped 7; count of bases not matched to a gene: 13. This CDR3 region has 17 residues. Germline V gene lookup returns CDR1 MDHEN and CDR2 SYDVKM. Primed by a sample-barcoded 5' primer and a J-beta primer mix, a second PCR proceeded for about 7 to 11 cycles. TCRdb analysed the 5' RACE reads with MiXCR anew, one entry per CDR3 protein. The sample contains 600,000 or so distinct CDR3 sequences, about 45% of which appear only once. Sequenced input: blood. This chain uses TRBV28 with TRBJ2-1, with 11 bases aligning to TRBD2. The TCR originated in an older man in good health. The CDR3 is CASSLAGGSPISNEQFF. The CDR3 region has the DNA TGTGCCAGCAGTCTAGCGGGAGGTTCACCAATTTCAAATGAGCAGTTCTTC.